These 7 T cell receptor beta chains share one sample of origin, sequenced in a study of blood T cell repertoires in COVID-19. Sequenced by immunoSEQ multiplex PCR; TCRdb stores in-frame clones only, minus some. This table holds approximately 130,000 clones, around 76% found once. Sequences were obtained from peripheral blood. The receptors originated from a human donor in a cohort sampled during active COVID-19.

The rearrangement links TRBV27 to TRBJ2-2; TRBD1 might be the D (6 bases). The CDR3 totals 15 residues. The germline V gene encodes CDR1 MNHEY and CDR2 SMNVEV (reference sequence). Trimming left V 6 bases short and J 0 bases short, with 11 bases between. The CDR3 loop is CASSRRDTNTGELFF. The CDR3 region has the DNA TGTGCCAGCAGCCGCAGGGACACGAACACCGGGGAGCTGTTTTTT.

The CDR3 nucleotides are TGTGCCAGCAGTGGTATTAGTCGCGAGCAGTACTTC. Protein sequence: CASSGISREQYF. V gene TRBV25-1 combines with J gene TRBJ2-7; D unclear. The CDR3 loop spans 12 amino acids. V lost 4 bases and J lost 6, with 10 bases in between. CDR1 is MGHDK and CDR2 is SYGVNS in the germline V gene.

The chain combines TRBV24-1 with TRBJ1-1, with a possible D match to TRBD1 (6 bases). Germline V gives CDR1 KGHDR, CDR2 SFDVKD. The V and J ends lost 4 bases and 3 bases respectively, with 11 bases between them. This CDR3 is 14 amino acids long. The CDR3 here is CATSESTGHTEAFF. CDR3 in DNA: TGTGCCACCAGTGAATCAACAGGGCACACTGAAGCTTTCTTT.

This chain uses TRBV2 with TRBJ1-2; a possible D gene is TRBD1 (6 bases). Germline V CDR1 and CDR2: SNHLY, FYNNEI. V was clipped by 4 bases and J by 2 bases, with 8 bases between them. The CDR3 has 13 amino acids. Here the CDR3 DNA reads TGTGCCAGCAGTGGAACAGGGAACTATGGCTACACCTTC. Translation gives CASSGTGNYGYTF.

V gene TRBV18 combines with J gene TRBJ2-7; 7 bases match TRBD1. The CDR3 sequence is 16 residues long. The V and J ends lost 0 bases and 0 bases, in that order; junction bases with no gene match: 5. Germline V lookup: CDR1 KGHSH, CDR2 LQKENI. The chain's CDR3 is CASSPPGRDSSYEQYF. The CDR3 DNA follows: TGTGCCAGCTCACCACCAGGAAGGGACAGCTCCTACGAGCAGTACTTC.

For this clone: The sample holds other DNA sequences that translate to the same CDR3. J is TRBJ1-5 and V is TRBV2; 10 bases are shared with TRBD1. The ends lost 6 bases at V and 2 bases at J; junction bases unmatched: 4. Germline V lookup: CDR1 SNHLY, CDR2 FYNNEI. CDR3 length equals 15 residues. The CDR3 DNA reads as TGTGCCAGCAGGGGACAGGGGTCGCGCAATCAGCCCCAGCATTTT. This codes for CASRGQGSRNQPQHF.

The rearrangement links TRBV7-9 to TRBJ1-2; D might be TRBD1 (5 bases). The CDR3 loop spans 12 amino acids. Germline CDR1 is SEHNR and CDR2 is FQNEAQ (reference sequence). V was shortened by 8 bases and J by 8 bases, with 15 bases between the two germline ends. In DNA, the CDR3 is TGTGCCAGCGGGGGGGATCGCTACGGCTACACCTTC. Its translation: CASGGDRYGYTF.